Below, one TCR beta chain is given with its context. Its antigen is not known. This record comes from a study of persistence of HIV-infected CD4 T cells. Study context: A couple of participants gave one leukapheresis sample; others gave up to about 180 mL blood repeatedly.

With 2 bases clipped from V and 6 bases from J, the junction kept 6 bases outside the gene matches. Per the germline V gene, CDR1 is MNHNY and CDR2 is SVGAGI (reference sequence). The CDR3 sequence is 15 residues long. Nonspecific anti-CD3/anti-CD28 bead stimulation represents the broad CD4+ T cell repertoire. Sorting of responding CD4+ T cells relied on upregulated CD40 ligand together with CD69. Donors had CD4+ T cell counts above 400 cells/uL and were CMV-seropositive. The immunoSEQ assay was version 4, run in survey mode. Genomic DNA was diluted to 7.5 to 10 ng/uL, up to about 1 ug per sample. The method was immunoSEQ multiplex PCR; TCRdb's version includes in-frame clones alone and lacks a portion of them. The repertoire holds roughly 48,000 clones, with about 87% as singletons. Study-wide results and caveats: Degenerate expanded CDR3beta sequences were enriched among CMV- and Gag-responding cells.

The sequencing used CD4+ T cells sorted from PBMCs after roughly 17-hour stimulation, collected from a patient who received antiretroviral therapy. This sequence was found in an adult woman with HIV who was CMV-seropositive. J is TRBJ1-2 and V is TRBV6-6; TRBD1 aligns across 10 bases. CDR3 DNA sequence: TGTGCCAGCAGTTACGCGCAGACAGGGGGCGATGGCTACACCTTC. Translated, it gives CASSYAQTGGDGYTF.